This is a list of T cell receptor beta chains from one sample in a study of cytomegalovirus exposure and HLA in healthy donors. TCRdb's copy holds only in-frame clones and misses some; the assay was immunoSEQ multiplex PCR. In the table there are more than 95,000 clones, 8% to 10% of which are singletons. Sequenced material: PBMCs. The receptors come from a man aged 30 to 45 in good health and CMV-seronegative. The CDR3 runs from the conserved cysteine through the conserved F or W. The order of the fields is V gene, D gene, J gene, CDR3 protein. D genes are given only for firm matches.

TRBV6-5,TRBD1,TRBJ2-3,CASSPGTGATDTQYF
TRBV7-6,TRBD1,TRBJ2-1,CASSSGTGFVVHEQFF
TRBV27,TRBD1,TRBJ2-4,CASSHRQGATKNIQYF
TRBV5-4,.,TRBJ2-7,CASSLGDPLRRDEQYF
TRBV5-1,.,TRBJ2-3,CASSLAVFDTQYF
TRBV18,TRBD1,TRBJ1-2,CASSPRENRGYGYTF
TRBV18,TRBD1,TRBJ1-2,CASSVGTGNANYGYTF
TRBV7-7,.,TRBJ2-5,CASSLRQVQETQYF
TRBV4-1,.,TRBJ1-4,CASSHDRQPQSGLFF
TRBV18,TRBD1,TRBJ1-5,CASSPTGANQPQHF
TRBV4-1,.,TRBJ2-3,CASSQGDTRRTDTQYF
TRBV30,TRBD1,TRBJ1-1,CAWSVQGASEAFF
TRBV27,.,TRBJ2-2,CASRKRTNTGELFF
TRBV2,TRBD2,TRBJ2-1,CASQRTGTSGRISNEQFF
TRBV29-1,TRBD1,TRBJ1-3,CSVVMRPGQGNTIYF
TRBV6-5,.,TRBJ2-3,CASSYSGVGTDTQYF
TRBV6-1,TRBD2,TRBJ2-7,CASSERTSGGYEQYF
TRBV2,TRBD1,TRBJ1-4,CASSERTGLNEKLFF
TRBV27,TRBD1,TRBJ1-6,CASRKGQGGYSPLHF
TRBV4-3,TRBD1,TRBJ1-6,CASSRGTAYNSPLHF
TRBV6-5,TRBD2,TRBJ2-7,CASSRTGTSAYEQYF
TRBV25-1,.,TRBJ1-2,CASSSPRGYTF